This TCR beta chain was observed in a study of cytomegalovirus exposure and HLA in healthy donors (dated by TCRdb to 2016 to 2017). Background for the entire study: An earlier analysis of 587 of the donors reported 276 Gb of sequence data and 117 million unique TCR beta sequences obtained from approximately 180 million T cells. In addition to the first cohort of roughly 670 subjects, a separate validation cohort of 120 different subjects was used. Among roughly 400 genotyped donors of the cohort, an average of about 240,000 unique TCR beta nucleotide sequences were sequenced per donor, around 18% of them non-productive. Rather than drawing on any new phenotypic data, the later analysis identified candidate immune exposures from TCR beta sequences and the way those sequences occurred across donors. A later analysis re-analyzed previously published TCR beta repertoires from 500 to 700 donors and added high-resolution HLA genotyping to study TCR occurrence patterns. Because of strong linkage in the cohort, a handful of DR-DQ haplotypes were treated as single units for association and clustering. Typing coverage differed by locus: A, B, C, DRB1 and DQB1 were typed in roughly 629-630 donors, DQA1 in about 500, DPA1 in 600 to 610, and DPB1 in 472. The T cell repertoires of around 730 subjects were profiled by immunosequencing and related to cytomegalovirus serostatus. Class I and class II HLA loci were covered by the typing at four-digit resolution. Donor age, sex, ethnicity and CMV serostatus were compiled together with the repertoire data. Genome-wide SNP genotypes for about 65% of the roughly 670 donors were used in a later genetic analysis, which treated that subset as a discovery cohort. In an earlier analysis of over 550 of the donors, high-throughput TCR beta sequencing was used to judge whether each TCR beta V gene segment behaved as functional or pseudogenic. The study combined high-throughput TCR immunosequencing, statistical association of individual TCRs with disease status, and machine learning to predict cytomegalovirus infection status. Every discovery cohort repertoire had been produced on one sequencing platform. The study aimed to test whether signatures of past pathogen exposure could be identified by cataloging public T cell receptors. Of the 398 genotyped donors, about 80% fell in the genetic ancestry cluster associated with self-reported Caucasian donors. An early release covering approximately 600 HLA-typed donors comprised around 300 gigabases of sequencing data and 65 million to 100 million unique TCR sequences. Results and caveats for the whole study, not just this receptor: Because counts were too low, more than 15 rarely observed V segments, including chromosome 9 orphons, were left out of the earlier analysis of 587 of the donors. It was suggested by the authors that the approach could potentially be generalized to other disease states and immunological phenotypes. In a later genetic analysis, a missense DCLRE1C variant was associated with V-gene and J-gene trimming of TCR beta chains, and the association was replicated in an independent cohort. In a later analysis, HLA-associated TCR beta chains showed more clonal expansion and lower generation probabilities than non-associated chains that were equally common. In vitro tests confirmed that a few of the cytomegalovirus-associated TCR beta chains recognize cytomegalovirus antigens. Some IMGT-functional V segments, including TRBV6-2 and TRBV6-3, could not be distinguished by the 87-base-pair reads and were therefore excluded. Presence/absence analyses assumed roughly uniform sequencing depth across donors, an assumption that may not hold. For the cohort, immune exposure information was limited to CMV serostatus. Across donors, most TCR sequences were observed very rarely, whereas some public TCRs were present in many individuals. In a later analysis, TCR association rates were found to vary across HLA loci, with the most associated TCRs seen for DRB1 alleles and the fewest for HLA-C alleles. Only TCR beta chains were sequenced in this cohort, and the absence of alpha or paired-chain data limited detectable features. According to a later analysis, most CMV-associated TCR beta chains appeared to be HLA-restricted, and the HLA associations seemed to be driven largely by CMV exposure. HLA typing was unavailable for some donors at each locus, so association tests used only the typed subset. A further reported finding was that TCR beta sequences accurately predicted the HLA-A and HLA-B alleles for most subjects in the first cohort. When HLA alleles, especially DR and DQ, strongly co-occurred, TCR associations were difficult to assign to individual alleles. According to a later genetic analysis, donors in an Asian-associated ancestry cluster had fewer N-insertions in productive TCRs than the approximately 670-donor mean. A cluster of highly shared sequence variants was judged likely to be a technical artifact of the sequencing pipeline. Correlated functional status among segregating V segments might reflect linkage disequilibrium, but an unknown experimental factor could not be ruled out. Specific HLA alleles were associated with 15,000 to 20,000 TCR beta sequences at a false discovery rate of 0.05 in a later analysis. Cytomegalovirus status was reported to be diagnosed by the classifier with high specificity and sensitivity in both the original and validation cohorts. According to a later analysis, parvovirus B19, influenza, CMV and Epstein-Barr virus appeared linked to several top co-occurrence clusters. In an earlier analysis of 587 of the donors, most TCR beta V segments appeared in productive rearrangements about 87% or about 30% of the time, broadly matching IMGT annotations. The study listed around 160 TCR beta chains as associated with cytomegalovirus.

CDR1 SGHRS and CDR2 YFSETQ were looked up in the germline V gene. Reading from cysteine to phenylalanine, the CDR3 counts 13 amino acids. Kept here is only the CDR3 DNA, which spans 39 bases and is read in frame from base 1. Libraries were built with the immunoSEQ multiplex PCR assay. For the multiplex PCR, a mixture combining 60 forward primers for TCR Vbeta segments and 13 reverse primers for TCR Jbeta segments was used. A multiplex PCR assay on genomic DNA amplified the CDR3 region of rearranged TCR beta genes. Amplified TCR beta libraries were sequenced as 87-base-pair reads on the Illumina HiSeq System. The study's own analysis went as follows. A later analysis tallied 75 million to 95 million unique TCR beta chains across the 666 repertoires, and some 10 million of those chains were shared by two or more donors. Raw reads were error-corrected and collapsed into unique sequences with a nearest-neighbor algorithm that merged closely related sequences to remove PCR and sequencing errors. CDR3 sequences were aligned to IMGT reference sequences to assign V, D and J gene segments. For a sequence to be retained, a match of at least six nucleotides was required to both a V gene segment and a J gene segment. A rearrangement was called productive if the CDR3 had no stop codons and remained in frame with V and J, and every other rearrangement was called non-productive. Following IMGT convention, CDR3 was defined as the stretch from the second conserved V-encoded cysteine up to the conserved J-encoded phenylalanine. The earlier analysis of some 550 of the donors excluded any sequence lacking an unambiguous match to a single V gene segment. An earlier analysis of 500 to 700 of the donors classified V segments as functional when productive rearrangements were above 56.7% and as segregating when the standard deviation between donors was above 5%. A statistical classification framework was developed to diagnose cytomegalovirus status using the catalog of TCR beta chain sequences. In a later analysis, V and J genes were assigned by comparing TCR nucleotide sequences against IMGT/GENE-DB human TR gene sequences. Using the TCRdist pipeline, a later analysis assigned CDR3 sequences along with most-parsimonious VDJ recombination scenarios. In a later analysis, every TCR beta chain was defined by the combination of its CDR3 amino acid sequence and its V-gene family, and reads without a unique V-gene family were dropped. To address suspected cross-contamination and a sequencing artifact, a later analysis removed 450 to 700 highly shared, low-generation-probability nucleotide sequences. In a later analysis, a clonal expansion index was calculated for each public chain from normalized within-repertoire ranks of inferred template counts. Generation probabilities in a later analysis came from a VDJ recombination model fitted to out-of-frame rearrangements, and those results were checked against IGoR. In a later analysis, TCR-TCR, TCR-HLA and TCR-CMV co-occurrence was scored with hypergeometric tests, and a repertoire-size bias correction was applied to TCR pairs. A later analysis estimated false discovery rates by permuting HLA or CMV assignments 20 times. A later analysis grouped co-occurring TCRs with DBSCAN, adding TCRdist sequence similarity when clustering within HLA-allele-positive subsets. Repertoires with fewer than 30,000 or more than 120,000 public chains were left out of co-occurrence clustering, as were about 5 repertoires with anomalous nucleotide sharing. The table was pulled from immuneACCESS by TCRdb, which kept in-frame rearrangements only. Such tables lose some clones; where checked, under half of the loss comes from unresolved V genes, and the rest has no known cause. The V and J calls and clone size come from that table; D and trimming were worked out from the DNA. This sample has roughly 200,000 clones in its table, and around 76% of those were observed once. Approximately 2.1% of the sample comes from the top ten.

Points on this clone: No antigen is known for it. No base qualities exist here, and no much larger clone lies one base off it.

The cohort comprised hundreds of healthy bone marrow donors. Cohort members were all nominally healthy when sampled, although unrecorded immune exposures were likely present. The donor was CMV seronegative and was included in the group of a few hundred seronegative cohort members. Every donor gave a peripheral blood sample, and the peripheral blood mononuclear cells from that sample were used for TCR beta sequencing. The Qiagen DNeasy Blood Extraction Kit was used to extract genomic DNA from the blood cell samples. The sequencing input was PBMCs. The chain was built from TRBV5-1 and TRBJ2-5; TRBD2 fits 8 bases in the junction. The DNA end is more similar to TRBJ2-7, so the J call may be wrong. This sequence was found in a man aged 30 to 39 in good health and CMV-seronegative. The CDR3 loop reads CASVTPGGDEQYF. The DNA sequence follows: TGCGCCAGCGTCACGCCCGGGGGGGACGAGCAGTACTTC.